This T cell receptor beta chain was observed in a study of identical twins. V was trimmed by 4 bases and J by 6 bases, leaving 13 bases between them. CDR1 is KGHSH and CDR2 is LQKENI in the germline V gene. CDR3 size: 13 residues. Each CDR3 protein gets one entry after TCRdb re-called the 5' RACE reads with MiXCR. The sample consists of some 500,000 distinct CDR3 sequences, roughly 21% of them appearing once. This sample also belongs to another study, concerning T cells expressing NK-cell markers.

This TCR was recovered from a young woman in good health. This chain links TRBV18 with TRBJ2-7, with D possibly being TRBD1 (5 bases). Sequencing used CD4+ T cells sorted from blood. The CDR3 loop reads CASSLEQAGEQYF. In DNA, the CDR3 is TGTGCCAGCTCACTCGAACAGGCAGGCGAGCAGTACTTC.